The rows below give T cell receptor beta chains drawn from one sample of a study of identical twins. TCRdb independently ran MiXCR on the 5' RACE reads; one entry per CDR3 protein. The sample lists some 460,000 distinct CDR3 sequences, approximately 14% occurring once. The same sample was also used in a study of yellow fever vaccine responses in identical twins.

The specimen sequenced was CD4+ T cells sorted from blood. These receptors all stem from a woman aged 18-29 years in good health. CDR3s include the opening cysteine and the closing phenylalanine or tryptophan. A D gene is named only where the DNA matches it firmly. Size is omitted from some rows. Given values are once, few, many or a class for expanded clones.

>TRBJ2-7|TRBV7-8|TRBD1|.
TGTGCCAGCAGCTTAATGGACAGGGTCGAGCAGTACTTC
CASSLMDRVEQYF
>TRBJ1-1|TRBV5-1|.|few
TGCGCCAGCAGCTTGGAGGGTAGCACTGAAGCTTTCTTT
CASSLEGSTEAFF
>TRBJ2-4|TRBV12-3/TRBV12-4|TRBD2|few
TGTGCCAGCAGTTTAATCCCTAGTACTAGCGGGAGCGCCAAAAACATTCAGTACTTC
CASSLIPSTSGSAKNIQYF
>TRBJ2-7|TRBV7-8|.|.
TGTGCCAGCAGCGCCCCGGAGAGCGGAGAACCTTTCTACGAGCAGTACTTC
CASSAPESGEPFYEQYF
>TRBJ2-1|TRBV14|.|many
TGTGCCAGCAGCCAAGAAATCCACAATGAGCAGTTCTTC
CASSQEIHNEQFF
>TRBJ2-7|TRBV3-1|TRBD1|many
TGTGCCAGCAGCCAAGTCCTGGGACAGATGAATAAATACGAGCAGTACTTC
CASSQVLGQMNKYEQYF
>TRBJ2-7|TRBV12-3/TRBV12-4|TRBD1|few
TGTGCCAGCAGTTTAGGGGACAGGGTCTTCCACGAGCAGTACTTC
CASSLGDRVFHEQYF
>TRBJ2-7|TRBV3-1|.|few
TGTGCCAGCAGCCAAGGAGGGGGGACCGTCTACGAGCAGTACTTC
CASSQGGGTVYEQYF
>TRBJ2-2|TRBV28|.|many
TGTGCCAGCAGTTGGGGACACAACACCGGGGAGCTGTTTTTT
CASSWGHNTGELFF
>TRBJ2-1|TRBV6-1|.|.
TGTGCCAGCAGTGAACGAGGGCTCGAGCAGTTCTTC
CASSERGLEQFF
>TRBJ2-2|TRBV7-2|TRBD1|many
TGTGCCAGCAGCAGGACAGGGGCGAACACCGGGGAGCTGTTTTTT
CASSRTGANTGELFF
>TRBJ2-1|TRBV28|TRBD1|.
TGTGCCAGCAGTACTACTTCAGGGGGATCCTACAATGAGCAGTTCTTC
CASSTTSGGSYNEQFF
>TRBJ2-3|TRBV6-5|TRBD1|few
TGTGCCAGCAGTTACTCAGGGGACAGGGTATCAGATACGCAGTATTTT
CASSYSGDRVSDTQYF
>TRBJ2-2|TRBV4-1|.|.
TGCGCCAGCAGGGGGGACGGCTACGAGGACACCGGGGAGCTGTTTTTT
CASRGDGYEDTGELFF
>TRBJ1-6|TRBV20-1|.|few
TGCAGTGCTAGCCCTGGGAGCAGCTCCTATAATTCACCCCTCCACTTT
CSASPGSSSYNSPLHF
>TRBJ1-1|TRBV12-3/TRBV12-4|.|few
TGTGCCAGCATTTTAACAGGGTCCGGCACTGAAGCTTTCTTT
CASILTGSGTEAFF
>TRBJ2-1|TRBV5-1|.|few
TGCGCCAGCAGCTCACTCACAACCGCCGGGAGCTTAGTCGATGAGCAGTTCTTC
CASSSLTTAGSLVDEQFF
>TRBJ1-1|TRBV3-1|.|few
TGTGCCAGCAGCCAGGGGAAGGGAGGAGCTTTCTTT
CASSQGKGGAFF
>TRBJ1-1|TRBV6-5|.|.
TGTGCCAGCAGTTACTCGAACTTGGGACGGTTGAACACTGAAGCTTTCTTT
CASSYSNLGRLNTEAFF
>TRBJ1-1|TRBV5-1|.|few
TGCGCCAGCAGCTCATCACAGCCGGGGGACACTGAAGCTTTCTTT
CASSSSQPGDTEAFF
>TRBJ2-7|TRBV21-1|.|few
TGTGCCAGCAGCCCTTGGGGACAGAGGTCGTACGAGCAGTACTTC
CASSPWGQRSYEQYF
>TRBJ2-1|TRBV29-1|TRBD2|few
TGCAGCGTTGCCGGGACTAGCGTTAGTGAGCAGTTCTTC
CSVAGTSVSEQFF
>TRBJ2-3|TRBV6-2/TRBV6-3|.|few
TGTGCCAGCAGTTACTCGACCACAGATACGCAGTATTTT
CASSYSTTDTQYF
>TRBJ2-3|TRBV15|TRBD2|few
TGTGCCACCAGCAGAGTTTTTAGCGGCGGGAGAAGCACAGATACGCAGTATTTT
CATSRVFSGGRSTDTQYF
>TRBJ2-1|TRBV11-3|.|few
TGTGCCAGCAGCTTAGTTCGCGGGACGGGGAATGAGCAGTTCTTC
CASSLVRGTGNEQFF
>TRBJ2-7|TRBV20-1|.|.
TGCAGTGCTAGCGCCAGCGAGCACTACGAGCAGTACTTC
CSASASEHYEQYF
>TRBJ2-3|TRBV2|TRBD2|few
TGTGCCAGCACAGGGGGACTAGCGGGGGATACGCAGTATTTT
CASTGGLAGDTQYF
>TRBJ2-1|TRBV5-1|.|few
TGCGCCAGCAGCTCCGGACCCATTAACAATGAGCAGTTCTTC
CASSSGPINNEQFF
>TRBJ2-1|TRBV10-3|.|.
TGTGCCATCAAGAATGCCCCAAGCTACAATGAGCAGTTCTTC
CAIKNAPSYNEQFF
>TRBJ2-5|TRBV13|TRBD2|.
TGTGCCAGCAGCCCCCGCCGGTTGAGCGGGAGCCAAGAGACCCAGTACTTC
CASSPRRLSGSQETQYF
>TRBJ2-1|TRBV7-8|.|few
TGTGCCAGCAGCCCGGGGATCACTTCCTACAATGAGCAGTTCTTC
CASSPGITSYNEQFF
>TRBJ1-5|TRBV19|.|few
TGTGCCAGTAGTAGGGGTCAGCCCCAGCATTTT
CASSRGQPQHF
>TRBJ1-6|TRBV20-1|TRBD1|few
TGCAGTGCTAGTCGGGACAGGGATTCACCCCTCCACTTT
CSASRDRDSPLHF
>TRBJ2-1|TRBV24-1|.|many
TGTGCCACCAGTGATTTGAGGGTAGGAGGAATAAGGAACTACAATGAGCAGTTCTTC
CATSDLRVGGIRNYNEQFF
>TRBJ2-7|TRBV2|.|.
TGTGCCAGCAGTGTTGGAAGGCTCGACTACGAGCAGTACTTC
CASSVGRLDYEQYF
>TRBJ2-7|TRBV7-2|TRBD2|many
TGTGCCAGCAGCCCCTCTAGCGGGGGTTACGAGCAGTACTTC
CASSPSSGGYEQYF
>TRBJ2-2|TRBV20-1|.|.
TGCAGTGCCGTGCTAGGGGGTGGGGACACCGGGGAGCTGTTTTTT
CSAVLGGGDTGELFF
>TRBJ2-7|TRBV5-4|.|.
TGTGCCAGCAGCTTGGACAGCGTTATTGAGCAGTACTTC
CASSLDSVIEQYF
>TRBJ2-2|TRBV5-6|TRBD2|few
TGTGCCAGCAGCTTGGACGAGGGACTAGCGGCGAGACCAAACACCGGGGAGCTGTTTTTT
CASSLDEGLAARPNTGELFF
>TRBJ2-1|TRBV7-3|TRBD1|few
TGTGCCAGCAGCCCAAAGGGGACAGGGGGCTCGGATGAGCAGTTCTTC
CASSPKGTGGSDEQFF
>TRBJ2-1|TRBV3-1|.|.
TGTGCCAGCAGCCAAGATAGGGCCCTTTACAATGAGCAGTTCTTC
CASSQDRALYNEQFF
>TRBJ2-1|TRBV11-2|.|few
TGTGCCAGCAGCCAAAGGGCTAGCGAGTTCTTC
CASSQRASEFF
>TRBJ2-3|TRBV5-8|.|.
TGTGCCAGCAGCTCTAACAGGGTTGAAGATACGCAGTATTTT
CASSSNRVEDTQYF
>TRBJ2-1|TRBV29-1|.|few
TGCAGCGGAGTCGTACGTGAGCAGTTCTTC
CSGVVREQFF
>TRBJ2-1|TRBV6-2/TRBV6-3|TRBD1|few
TGTGCCAGCAGTCTACGACAGGGGACGAGTGAGCAGTTCTTC
CASSLRQGTSEQFF
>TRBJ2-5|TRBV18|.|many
TGTGCCAGCTCACCAGGCAGGGGAGAGACCCAGTACTTC
CASSPGRGETQYF
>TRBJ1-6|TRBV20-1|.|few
TGCAGTGCTAGAGTCCCTCCTGACTCCTATAATTCACCCCTCCACTTT
CSARVPPDSYNSPLHF
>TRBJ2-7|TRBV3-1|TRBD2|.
TGTGCCAGCCCTTTAGCGGGATCAACCTACGAGCAGTACTTC
CASPLAGSTYEQYF
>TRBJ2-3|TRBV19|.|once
TGTGCCAGTACCGGACCTAGCACAGATACGCAGTATTTT
CASTGPSTDTQYF